This TCR beta chain was documented in a study of early T cells in non-severe SARS-CoV-2 infection. Findings and caveats of the study: Lookups in VDJdb leaned toward anti-spike CD8 responses and missed private and CD4 specificities.

This CDR3 contains 15 residues. Per germline, CDR1 MNHEY and CDR2 SVGEGT. V dropped 7 bases and J dropped 5; count of bases not matched to a gene: 10. The TCR library protocol was used to attach unique molecular identifiers. These identifiers were attached to individual cDNA molecules. MiXCR was run by TCRdb on the 5' RACE reads, yielding one entry per CDR3 protein. The table has some 60,000 distinct CDR3 sequences, 10% seen once. This clonotype was recorded at least ten times. Its antigen is as yet unknown. This receptor was obtained from an adult who was a healthcare worker with PCR-confirmed SARS-CoV-2 infection or an uninfected control (not recorded which). The sample comprised whole blood. V and J are TRBV6-2 or TRBV6-3 and TRBJ2-7, with TRBD1 matching 11 bases. The CDR3 sequence: CASTIRGQGVHEQYF. In DNA, the CDR3 is TGTGCCAGCACCATCCGGGGACAGGGGGTCCACGAGCAGTACTTC.